The clone carrying this T cell receptor beta chain has ten or more counts. The antigen remains unidentified. In the same sample, other DNA sequences code for this CDR3. This specimen comes from a study of graft-versus-host responses after intestinal transplantation. Overall study context: After anti-thymocyte globulin induction, recipients took tacrolimus and steroids for 3 to 4 years. Findings and caveats of the study: GvH clones occurred in recipient marrow; some first appeared in ileum or blood.

The protocol was immunoSEQ multiplex PCR, while the TCRdb copy is restricted to in-frame clones and leaves out a portion. The repertoire holds around 67,000 clones, with 90% as singletons. There are 16 residues in the CDR3. V was clipped by 3 bases and J by 1 base; unmatched bases: 6. Germline CDR1 and CDR2: LGHNA and YNFKEQ. The sequencing here drew on unstimulated CD8+ T cells sorted from spleen or lymph node cells, taken before transplant. This receptor was taken from a human donor who was the organ donor for an intestinal transplant. The V and J genes are TRBV4-2 and TRBJ2-1; 7 bases match TRBD1. The CDR3 nucleotides read TGTGCCAGCAGCCAGGTCTTACAGGGGTCCTACAATGAGCAGTTCTTC. It translates to CASSQVLQGSYNEQFF.